These 24 T cell receptor beta chains came from one sample sequenced in a study of blood T cell repertoires in COVID-19. Here immunoSEQ multiplex PCR was the method, and the copy in TCRdb shows in-frame clones only, minus some. The repertoire holds more than 200,000 clones, with around 86% as singletons. The sequencing input was PBMCs or T cells enriched from blood (not recorded which). Receptors were obtained from a man aged 25 to 40 in a cohort exposed to, infected with or recovered from COVID-19 (not recorded which).

The CDR3: CASSLSGQRTDTQYF. CDR3 bases: TGTGCCAGCAGCTTAAGTGGACAGCGCACAGATACGCAGTATTTT. The rearrangement joins TRBV11-2 to TRBJ2-3, with D maybe TRBD1 (6 bases). Germline values: CDR1 SGHAT, CDR2 FQNNGV. This CDR3 is built from 15 residues. Trimming cost V 2 bases and J 1 base, with 10 bases left between them.

CDR3 sequence: CASKSWLQGNQPQHF. DNA of the CDR3: TGTGCCAGCAAGTCTTGGCTGCAGGGCAATCAGCCCCAGCATTTT. The J gene is TRBJ1-5, the V gene TRBV27; D uncertain. The length of the CDR3 is 15 residues. V was clipped by 7 bases and J by 2 bases, with 15 bases between them. CDR1 is MNHEY and CDR2 is SMNVEV in the germline V gene (reference sequence).

J is TRBJ2-1 and V is TRBV5-4; tentative D call: TRBD2 (5 bases). Germline CDR1 reads SGHNT; CDR2 reads YYREEE (reference sequence). V was pared by 4 bases and J by 0 bases, with 17 bases between. The CDR3 runs 17 residues. The CDR3 coding sequence is TGTGCCAGCAGCCTCGGCGTGAGGGAGAGCTCCTACAATGAGCAGTTCTTC. This sequence encodes CASSLGVRESSYNEQFF.

This clone has just a few counts. The chain uses TRBV6-2 or TRBV6-3 and TRBJ2-1, with 9 bases lining up with TRBD2. With 0 bases clipped from V and 10 bases from J, the junction kept 13 bases outside the gene matches. Germline-derived CDR1 and CDR2 are MNHEY and SVGEGT. There are 17 residues in the CDR3. The CDR3 spells CASSYSTVWREGVEQFF. The DNA of the CDR3 is TGTGCCAGCAGTTACTCCACAGTGTGGCGGGAGGGTGTCGAGCAGTTCTTC.

This chain connects TRBV10-3 to TRBJ2-7, with TRBD1 matching over 12 bases. The CDR3 loop spans 16 amino acids. Germline CDR1 reads ENHRY; CDR2 reads SYGVKD. The ends lost 4 bases at V and 3 bases at J; junction bases unmatched: 7. The CDR3 nucleotides read TGTGCCATCAGTGCGCCCGGGACAGGGGGCTTCTACGAGCAGTACTTC. Translated, it gives CAISAPGTGGFYEQYF.

The chain carries TRBV27 and TRBJ1-1; 8 nucleotides align to TRBD1. The length of the CDR3 is 14 residues. V shed 5 bases, J shed 6 bases, and the junction held 8 bases outside the gene matches. The germline gives CDR1 MNHEY, CDR2 SMNVEV (reference sequence). The CDR3: CASSPKPTGAEAFF. As DNA, the CDR3 is TGTGCCAGCAGTCCGAAACCGACAGGGGCTGAAGCTTTCTTT.

This sequence joins TRBV9 and TRBJ2-7; D possibly corresponds to TRBD2 (5 bases). V dropped 5 bases and J dropped 4 bases, with 16 bases sitting between them. Per the germline V gene, CDR1 is SGDLS and CDR2 is YYNGEE. This CDR3 spans 14 amino acids. This CDR3 reads CASSQDFSTYEQYF. The CDR3 nucleotides read TGTGCCAGCAGTCAGGACTTTTCTACTTACGAGCAGTACTTC. Using reference TRBV9 and TRBJ2-7 for the parts outside the CDR3, the full variable domain is DSGVTQTPKHLITATGQRVTLRCSPRSGDLSVYWYQQSLDQGLQFLIQYYNGEERAKGNILERFSAQQFPDLHSELNLSSLELGDSALYFCASSQDFSTYEQYFGPGTRLTVT.

This clone showed up just once. The V gene is TRBV27, the J gene TRBJ1-5; D possibly corresponds to TRBD1 (6 bases). With 3 bases removed from V and 2 bases from J, the gap between germline ends came to 23 bases. The CDR3 totals 19 residues. CDR1 MNHEY and CDR2 SMNVEV come from the germline V gene (reference sequence). The chain's CDR3 is CASSFSRPTGLSGNQPQHF. The CDR3 nucleotides are TGTGCCAGCAGTTTTTCCAGGCCTACAGGGCTAAGTGGCAATCAGCCCCAGCATTTT.

DNA of the CDR3: TGTGCCAGCAGCTCGAGGGATTCCCGCAATCAGCCCCAGCATTTT. The encoded protein is CASSSRDSRNQPQHF. The genes are TRBV5-8 and TRBJ1-5, with unresolved D. CDR3 size: 15 residues. The V gene lost 3 bases and the J gene lost 2 bases, with 12 bases spanning the gap. CDR1 and CDR2 (germline): SGHTS, YDEGEE.

The V and J genes are TRBV9 and TRBJ2-2, with 7 nucleotides matching TRBD2. The CDR3 length is 15 residues. Germline loops: CDR1 SGDLS, CDR2 YYNGEE. V lost 3 bases, J lost 7 bases, and 9 bases stayed unmatched. The CDR3: CASSARGGRVGELFF. The CDR3 DNA reads as TGTGCCAGCAGCGCCCGCGGGGGTAGGGTCGGGGAGCTGTTTTTT. Variable domain in full (rest from reference TRBV9 and TRBJ2-2): DSGVTQTPKHLITATGQRVTLRCSPRSGDLSVYWYQQSLDQGLQFLIQYYNGEERAKGNILERFSAQQFPDLHSELNLSSLELGDSALYFCASSARGGRVGELFFGEGSRLTVL.

The rearrangement links TRBV5-4 to TRBJ2-1, with 7 bases fitting TRBD2. CDR3 length equals 15 residues. From germline, CDR1 is SGHNT and CDR2 YYREEE (reference sequence). Trimming removed 2 bases from V and 6 bases from J; junction bases left unmatched: 8. The CDR3: CASSLRRELGNEQFF. Here the CDR3 DNA reads TGTGCCAGCAGCTTAAGGCGGGAGCTCGGCAATGAGCAGTTCTTC. Based on the CDR3 plus reference TRBV5-4 and TRBJ2-1, the full variable domain is ETGVTQSPTHLIKTRGQQVTLRCSSQSGHNTVSWYQQALGQGPQFIFQYYREEENGRGNFPPRFSGLQFPNYSSELNVNALELDDSALYLCASSLRRELGNEQFFGPGTRLTVL.

This clone was seen a handful of times. The chain carries TRBV18 and TRBJ2-7, with D possibly matching TRBD2 (6 bases). The CDR3 loop spans 15 amino acids. The V and J ends lost 0 bases and 4 bases respectively, with 13 bases between them. Per germline, CDR1 KGHSH and CDR2 LQKENI. The CDR3 is CASSPPGGIGYEQYF. The CDR3 DNA sequence: TGTGCCAGCTCACCACCGGGAGGAATCGGGTACGAGCAGTACTTC.

V and J are TRBV6-5 and TRBJ1-2, with 7 bases matching TRBD1. With V trimmed by 5 bases and J by 0 bases, 6 bases remained unmatched. Germline CDR1 MNHEY, CDR2 SVGAGI. This CDR3 has 15 amino acids. CDR3 nucleotides: TGTGCCAGCAGTAACCGGGACAGCACTAACTATGGCTACACCTTC. Its protein product is CASSNRDSTNYGYTF.

The DNA for the CDR3 is TGTGCCAGCAGTTTTTCGGCCACCCTCGGGGAGACCCAGTACTTC. Amino acid sequence: CASSFSATLGETQYF. V is TRBV28 and J is TRBJ2-5; D gene ambiguous. Germline CDR1 reads MDHEN; CDR2 reads SYDVKM. Trimming removed 3 bases from V and 5 bases from J, with 16 bases in between. The CDR3 is made up of 15 amino acids.

As concerns this clone: At one end, the junction sequence differs from germline, possibly due to a read error. The chain combines TRBV4-1 with TRBJ2-3, with a possible D match to TRBD2 (6 bases). Germline assignment: CDR1 MGHRA and CDR2 YSYEKL. This CDR3 is 16 amino acids long. The DNA for the CDR3 is TGCGCCAACAGCCAAGTCGCGGGGCTGAGCACAGATACGCAGTATTTT. Translating gives CANSQVAGLSTDTQYF.

This clone was observed a few times. The J gene is TRBJ2-7, the V gene TRBV5-6; 9 bases are shared with TRBD2. In germline, CDR1 is SGHDT, CDR2 YYEEEE. V shed 5 bases and J 3 bases; nucleotides not matched to a gene: 6. The CDR3 is 14 amino acids. CDR3 residues: CASRTSGGDYEQYF. In nucleotides, the CDR3 is TGTGCCAGCAGGACTAGCGGAGGGGACTACGAGCAGTACTTC.

This rearrangement joins TRBV27 to TRBJ2-5, with 7 positions matching TRBD1. The J segment lost 4 bases and the V segment lost 5 bases, leaving 4 bases of the junction unmatched. Germline V gene sequence: CDR1 MNHEY, CDR2 SMNVEV (reference sequence). The CDR3 length is 13 residues. This CDR3 is CASSPRQGETQYF. The CDR3 DNA reads as TGTGCCAGCAGTCCCCGACAGGGAGAGACCCAGTACTTC.

The rearrangement links TRBV7-3 to TRBJ2-3, with D perhaps matching TRBD2 (5 bases). This CDR3 spans 15 amino acids. The V end was cut by 1 base, the J end by 9 bases, with 17 bases between. In germline, CDR1 is SGHTA, CDR2 FQGTGA. In nucleotides, the CDR3 is TGTGCCAGCAGCTTAATCGGAGGACCCGGCGACACGCAGTATTTT. This translates into CASSLIGGPGDTQYF.

The CDR3 DNA is TGTGCCAGCAGTTACTCTGTCAGGGGGCGAAGCAACGAGCAGTACTTC. Its translation is CASSYSVRGRSNEQYF. The chain combines TRBV6-5 with TRBJ2-7; TRBD1 aligns across 8 bases. Germline CDR1 and CDR2: MNHEY and SVGAGI. J was trimmed by 5 bases and V by 0 bases; bases with no gene match: 9. The CDR3 spans 16 residues.

This chain connects TRBV4-3 to TRBJ2-1, with D maybe TRBD2 (5 bases). CDR1 LGHNA and CDR2 YSLEER come from the germline V gene. Between the trimmed V and J ends, which lost 0 bases and 3 bases, there was a span of 18 bases. This CDR3 has 18 amino acids. The CDR3 nucleotides read TGCGCCAGCAGCCAAGAGGTCTCCGGCGGGTCCCTCTACAATGAGCAGTTCTTC. This encodes CASSQEVSGGSLYNEQFF.

The J gene is TRBJ1-5, the V gene TRBV6-5; TRBD1 is a possible D gene (6 bases). Trimming pared 5 bases from V and 0 bases from J, leaving 11 bases between. The CDR3 covers 15 residues. CDR1 and CDR2 from the germline V gene are MNHEY and SVGAGI. The CDR3 sequence: CASSQQGYSNQPQHF. DNA for the CDR3: TGTGCCAGCAGTCAACAGGGTTATAGCAATCAGCCCCAGCATTTT.

J is TRBJ1-1 and V is TRBV5-4; D uncertain. From germline, CDR1 is SGHNT and CDR2 YYREEE (reference sequence). The CDR3 has 16 residues. The ends were cut back, 0 bases at V and 4 bases at J, with 16 bases in the middle. DNA of the CDR3: TGTGCCAGCAGCTTGGCCACAGCCCCGTCCCCCACTGAAGCTTTCTTT. It codes for CASSLATAPSPTEAFF.

V is TRBV27 and J is TRBJ2-7; 7 positions match TRBD2. The CDR3 is made up of 13 amino acids. Germline values: CDR1 MNHEY, CDR2 SMNVEV (reference sequence). Trimming took 1 base from V and 7 from J; bases not matched to a gene: 4. CDR3 nucleotides: TGTGCCAGCAGTTTATTTGATAGCGGGGAGCAGTACTTC. Translating gives CASSLFDSGEQYF.

The table lists this clone with a count of one. CDR3 sequence reads: CASSVGTGTYEQYF. DNA for the CDR3: TGTGCCAGCAGTGTAGGGACAGGGACCTACGAGCAGTACTTC. The V and J genes are TRBV2 and TRBJ2-7; 9 nucleotides line up with TRBD1. V was pared by 4 bases and J by 2 bases, with 3 bases of the junction left unmatched. CDR3 length: 14 residues. The germline V gene has CDR1 SNHLY and CDR2 FYNNEI. Complete variable domain (other parts from reference TRBV2 and TRBJ2-7): EPEVTQTPSHQVTQMGQEVILRCVPISNHLYFYWYRQILGQKVEFLVSFYNNEISEKSEIFDDQFSVERPDGSNFTLKIRSTKLEDSAMYFCASSVGTGTYEQYFGPGTRLTVT.